This passage covers 30 T cell receptor beta chains from one sample sequenced in a study of blood T cells in healthy people across ages (dated by TCRdb to between 2015 and 2016). Libraries came from 5' RACE. The instrument given in TCRdb is Illumina HiSeq 2500. A second PCR of roughly 7 to 11 cycles was performed with a sample-barcoded 5' primer and a J-beta primer mix. Starting from the raw public reads, TCRdb applied fastp trimming at Q25, assembled clones with MiXCR and retained in-frame beta chains. Entries that share a CDR3 protein sequence are merged under the most common genes and DNA. The sample table lists approximately 1.5 million distinct CDR3 sequences, about 35% of them with a count of one. About 11% of the sample goes to the ten largest clones. The sample consisted of blood. Source of these receptors: a woman aged 30 to 39 in good health.

The chain links TRBV27 to TRBJ2-3, with D maybe TRBD1 (5 bases). The CDR3 length is 14 residues. V lost 5 bases and J 6 bases, leaving 15 bases between the germline ends. Germline values: CDR1 MNHEY, CDR2 SMNVEV (reference sequence). The CDR3 nucleotides read TGTGCCAGCAGTATTCTCCAGGGTGCTGATACGCAGTATTTT. Protein product: CASSILQGADTQYF.

The chain couples TRBV11-2 to TRBJ2-5; D is undetermined. The CDR3 consists of 12 residues. CDR1 and CDR2 from the germline V gene are SGHAT and FQNNGV. The V gene lost 4 bases and the J gene lost 5 bases, with 8 bases spanning the gap. The CDR3 spells CASSSFRETQYF. DNA for the CDR3: TGTGCCAGCAGCTCCTTTCGGGAGACCCAGTACTTC.

The chain couples TRBV7-2 to TRBJ1-2; 7 bases map to TRBD1. CDR3 length: 14 amino acids. From germline, CDR1 is SGHTA and CDR2 FQGNSA. V trimming: 3 bases; J trimming: 5 bases; junction bases outside the gene matches: 6. CDR3 bases: TGTGCCAGCAGCTTCAAGACGGGACAGTATGGCTACACCTTC. This encodes CASSFKTGQYGYTF.

The chain recombines TRBV27 with TRBJ2-5; 8 bases map to TRBD2. The J call may be wrong; the DNA end is better matched by TRBJ2-7. The germline CDR1 and CDR2 sequences are MNHEY and SMNVEV (reference sequence). The CDR3 contains 14 residues. The CDR3 is CASSSGTREFEQYF. For the CDR3, the DNA is TGTGCCAGCTCCTCCGGGACTAGAGAATTCGAGCAGTACTTC.

The chain carries TRBV10-3 and TRBJ2-2, with 11 bases aligning to TRBD2. In germline, CDR1 is ENHRY, CDR2 SYGVKD. V lost 2 bases and J lost 4; bases outside the gene matches: 6. The CDR3 is made up of 17 amino acids. DNA of the CDR3: TGTGCCATCAGTGAGCTGGCTAGCGGGGGGCCCACCGGGGAGCTGTTTTTT. Protein: CAISELASGGPTGELFF.

This clonotype was seen once. The chain links TRBV6-6 to TRBJ1-2, with TRBD1 as a possible D gene (5 bases). Germline lookup yields CDR1 MNHNY and CDR2 SVGAGI (reference sequence). CDR3 length equals 15 residues. V was clipped by 2 bases and J by 3 bases, with 13 bases between them. CDR3 loop: CASSYGPREDYGYTF. CDR3 nucleotide sequence: TGTGCCAGCAGTTACGGTCCCAGGGAGGACTATGGCTACACCTTC.

This clonotype came up a few times. V is TRBV9 and J is TRBJ2-1; 8 nucleotides agree with TRBD2. After removal of 4 bases from V and 0 bases from J, the junction contained 9 bases not matched to a gene. This CDR3 region has 17 residues. From germline, CDR1 is SGDLS and CDR2 YYNGEE. CDR3 region: CASSPSAGESSYNEQFF. CDR3 coding DNA: TGTGCCAGCAGCCCATCAGCGGGGGAGAGCTCCTACAATGAGCAGTTCTTC.

This chain links TRBV5-1 with TRBJ1-1; no clear D gene. V was clipped by 4 bases and J by 6 bases, with 16 bases between them. This CDR3 comprises 14 residues. In germline, CDR1 is SGHRS, CDR2 YFSETQ. The CDR3 DNA sequence: TGCGCCAGCAGCCCGGCAAGGTTTGAGGCTGAAGCTTTCTTT. Translation: CASSPARFEAEAFF.

About this clonotype itself: This may be a read error: a much more frequent sequence differs by one nucleotide. The chain carries TRBV10-2 and TRBJ2-5, with D unclear. V lost 7 bases and J 7 bases, leaving 13 bases between the germline ends. The V gene's germline CDR1 is WSHSY and CDR2 SAAADI. The CDR3 covers 12 residues. CDR3 DNA: TGCGCCAGCACAACCTTTAATGGGACCCAGTACTTC. Its translation: CASTTFNGTQYF.

This clonotype was seen ten or more times. The chain links TRBV12-3 or TRBV12-4 to TRBJ1-2, with no clear D. V lost 5 bases, J lost 4 bases, and 17 bases lay in between. The CDR3 consists of 15 residues. CDR3 DNA: TGTGCCAGCAGTCCATTAGCCGGAACGGTCTATGGCTACACCTTC. Amino acids: CASSPLAGTVYGYTF.

CDR3 in DNA: TGTGCCAGCAGGTCCGGTGGACAGGGGAGCGAGCAGTACTTC. It encodes CASRSGGQGSEQYF. The rearrangement uses TRBV28 and TRBJ2-7; 9 bases fit TRBD1. CDR3 length: 14 residues. J gave up 6 bases and V 6 bases, and 9 bases lay outside the gene matches. Germline V gives CDR1 MDHEN, CDR2 SYDVKM.

This clonotype appeared a few times. A read error may explain this, as a much larger clone is one base away. V usage is TRBV20-1 and J usage is TRBJ2-5; D is ambiguous. Germline-derived CDR1 and CDR2 are DFQATT and SNEGSKA (reference sequence). The V end was cut by 1 base, the J end by 5 bases, with 14 bases between. The length of the CDR3 is 14 residues. CDR3 in amino acids: CSARVGSGWETQYF. CDR3 sequence (DNA): TGCAGTGCTAGAGTCGGTTCCGGCTGGGAGACCCAGTACTTC.

The chain joins TRBV7-2 to TRBJ1-2; 9 bases map to TRBD1. Germline assignment: CDR1 SGHTA and CDR2 FQGNSA. V gave up 4 bases and J gave up 10 bases; unmatched junction bases: 13. The CDR3 consists of 15 residues. The CDR3 region has the DNA TGTGCCAGCAGCTCGCGCGCGGGACAGGGCCCTCTCTACACCTTC. This sequence encodes CASSSRAGQGPLYTF.

J is TRBJ2-1 and V is TRBV11-2; tentatively, D is TRBD2 (5 bases). Per the germline V gene, CDR1 is SGHAT and CDR2 is FQNNGV. The germline V and J ends were trimmed by 1 base and 8 bases, with 9 bases remaining between them. The CDR3 contains 13 residues. The DNA of the CDR3 is TGTGCCAGCAGCTTAGGGGAGATCTATGAGCAGTTCTTC. Amino acids: CASSLGEIYEQFF. The full variable domain, rest sourced from reference TRBV11-2 and TRBJ2-1, is EAGVAQSPRYKIIEKRQSVAFWCNPISGHATLYWYQQILGQGPKLLIQFQNNGVVDDSQLPKDRFSAERLKGVDSTLKIQPAKLEDSAVYLCASSLGEIYEQFFGPGTRLTVL.

The chain is built from TRBV28 and TRBJ2-1, with D tentatively TRBD1 (5 bases). The CDR3 is made up of 14 amino acids. The V and J ends lost 8 bases and 0 bases respectively, with 11 bases between them. Per germline, CDR1 MDHEN and CDR2 SYDVKM. The CDR3 here is CASGFTGSYNEQFF. The CDR3 nucleotides are TGTGCCAGCGGGTTTACAGGCTCCTACAATGAGCAGTTCTTC.

A note on this clonotype: At one boundary the junction diverges from the germline segment, which might be a read error. V is TRBV5-1 and J is TRBJ2-5, with D perhaps TRBD1 or TRBD2 (5 bases each). This CDR3 spans 15 amino acids. Germline V CDR1 and CDR2: SGHRS, YFSETQ. The CDR3 sequence is CVSSLAYGDEETQYF. The CDR3 DNA reads TGCGTCAGCAGCTTGGCCTACGGGGACGAAGAGACCCAGTACTTC.

This clonotype was observed a handful of times. J is TRBJ1-1 and V is TRBV12-3 or TRBV12-4; D is possibly TRBD1 (5 bases). The length of the CDR3 is 14 residues. Trimming pared 6 bases from V and 0 bases from J, leaving 11 bases between. The CDR3 region is CASRIRGLNTEAFF. The CDR3 DNA reads as TGTGCCAGCAGGATCCGGGGGTTGAACACTGAAGCTTTCTTT.

The rearrangement links TRBV4-1 to TRBJ1-3, with TRBD1 identical over 11 bases. Germline CDR1 MGHRA, CDR2 YSYEKL. V trimming: 0 bases; J trimming: 7 bases; junction bases outside the gene matches: 2. This CDR3 contains 15 residues. The CDR3 DNA follows: TGCGCCAGCAGCCAAGATGGACAGGGGGCTAACACCATATATTTT. Protein product: CASSQDGQGANTIYF.

The chain employs TRBV7-9 and TRBJ2-1; D is perhaps TRBD2 (7 bases). Trimming took 8 bases from V and 8 from J, leaving 19 bases between them. This CDR3 region has 14 residues. Germline lookup yields CDR1 SEHNR and CDR2 FQNEAQ (reference sequence). The CDR3 DNA follows: TGTGCCAGCGCACCTAGGGGGGGCGAGGATGAGCAGTTCTTC. Translated, it gives CASAPRGGEDEQFF.

Only a few counts were recorded for this clonotype. The chain couples TRBV15 to TRBJ2-1; a weak D match, TRBD1 (5 bases). The CDR3 has 16 residues. Trimming took off 5 bases at V and 6 bases at J, with 20 bases between the two ends. Germline V gene sequence: CDR1 LNHNV, CDR2 YYDKDF (reference sequence). CDR3 region: CATSGKTDGQGNEQFF. CDR3 DNA: TGTGCCACCAGCGGAAAGACAGACGGTCAGGGCAATGAGCAGTTCTTC.

This clonotype was picked up many times. The chain carries TRBV2 and TRBJ2-1, with no clear D. The CDR3 has 12 amino acids. Trimming shortened V by 3 bases and J by 13 bases, and 13 bases separated the two germline ends. CDR1 SNHLY and CDR2 FYNNEI come from the germline V gene. The CDR3 here is CASSEGLTQQFF. The CDR3 DNA is TGTGCCAGCAGTGAGGGTTTGACTCAACAGTTCTTC.

This clonotype was found a few times. V and J are TRBV28 and TRBJ2-7; no clear D gene. The V end lost 6 bases, the J end lost 6 bases, and 12 bases lay between the germline ends. CDR3 length equals 12 residues. Germline CDR1 reads MDHEN; CDR2 reads SYDVKM. CDR3 protein: CASSAPPGEQYF. The CDR3 DNA follows: TGTGCCAGCAGCGCCCCCCCTGGCGAGCAGTACTTC.

The rearrangement uses TRBV30 and TRBJ2-5; D might be TRBD1 or TRBD2, each matching 5 bases. The CDR3 sequence is 15 residues long. V was pared by 0 bases and J by 7 bases, with 18 bases between. Looked up from germline, CDR1 is GTSNPN and CDR2 is SVGIG (reference sequence). In nucleotides, the CDR3 is TGTGCCTGGAGTGTAGTTGGGGCAGCGGCCGGGACCCAGTACTTC. Its translation is CAWSVVGAAAGTQYF.

In its sample, this clonotype was seen once. The V call is TRBV10-3, the J call TRBJ1-1, with 7 bases that match TRBD1. V gave up 6 bases and J gave up 4 bases; unmatched junction bases: 8. Germline V gene data show CDR1 as ENHRY and CDR2 as SYGVKD. The CDR3 is 14 amino acids. The CDR3 DNA reads TGTGCCATCAGCTTGCAGGGGGTTGGCACTGAAGCTTTCTTT. This sequence encodes CAISLQGVGTEAFF.

This rearrangement joins TRBV28 to TRBJ2-5, with TRBD1 matching 7 bases. Trimming removed 7 bases from V and 2 bases from J; junction bases left unmatched: 7. Germline CDR1 and CDR2: MDHEN and SYDVKM. The CDR3 contains 14 residues. The CDR3 DNA is TGTGCCAGCACCCACCGGGACAGACAAGAGACCCAGTACTTC. This gives the protein CASTHRDRQETQYF.

On this clonotype itself: Only one base separates this from a far larger clonotype, so it likely reflects a read error. Written as DNA, the CDR3 is TGCGCCAGCAGCCCGGGACTAGCGGGCTCCTACAAGCAGTACTTC. It yields the protein CASSPGLAGSYKQYF. This chain joins TRBV5-1 and TRBJ2-7; 12 bases align to TRBD2. This CDR3 contains 15 residues. Germline V lookup: CDR1 SGHRS, CDR2 YFSETQ.

The V call is TRBV3-1, the J call TRBJ1-4; 7 positions match TRBD1. With 1 base clipped from V and 8 bases from J, the junction kept 7 bases outside the gene matches. This CDR3 is 15 amino acids long. Germline values: CDR1 LGHDT, CDR2 YNNKEL (reference sequence). This CDR3 reads CASSQGDRVSEKLFF. In nucleotides, the CDR3 is TGTGCCAGCAGCCAAGGAGACAGGGTGAGCGAAAAACTGTTTTTT.

In its sample, this clonotype was seen once. The chain uses TRBV10-3 and TRBJ1-1; 8 bases are a match to TRBD1. The CDR3 has 15 residues. The J segment lost 1 base and the V segment lost 6 bases, leaving 7 bases of the junction unmatched. Per germline, CDR1 ENHRY and CDR2 SYGVKD. The CDR3 DNA follows: TGTGCCATCAGCGAGGGGACAGGCAGGAACACTGAAGCTTTCTTT. It translates to CAISEGTGRNTEAFF.

The V gene is TRBV25-1, the J gene TRBJ1-5, with D unresolved. The length of the CDR3 is 13 residues. Germline CDR1 is MGHDK and CDR2 is SYGVNS. The V end was cut by 3 bases, the J end by 3 bases, with 6 bases between. The DNA of the CDR3 is TGTGCCAGCAGTGACGGAGTCAATCAGCCCCAGCATTTT. This codes for CASSDGVNQPQHF.

This sequence joins TRBV6-6 and TRBJ1-1, with a tentative D call TRBD1 (5 bases). V gave up 6 bases and J gave up 4 bases, with 21 bases separating them. Germline values: CDR1 MNHNY, CDR2 SVGAGI (reference sequence). This CDR3 is built from 16 residues. CDR3 protein: CASSPRPGFSGTEAFF. The CDR3 DNA is TGTGCCAGCAGCCCTAGGCCAGGGTTTTCGGGCACTGAAGCTTTCTTT.